A selection of T cell receptor beta chains follows, all from one sample in a study of shared clonotypes between healthy human individuals. The protocol was immunoSEQ multiplex PCR, while the TCRdb copy is restricted to in-frame clones and leaves out a portion. The sample consists of about 1 million clones, around four fifths of them appearing once. What was sequenced was memory CD4+ T cells sorted from blood. The origin of the receptors is a man younger than 30 in good health. Both conserved end residues are part of each CDR3. Fields, in order: CDR3 protein, CDR3 DNA, clone size, J gene, D gene, V gene. The D gene is left open where the match is weak. Rows may omit the clone size; those that give it use once, few, many or a size class.

CATPGGAGLSTDTQYF,TGTGCCACCCCGGGTGGGGCGGGACTTAGCACAGATACGCAGTATTTT,NA,TRBJ2-3,NA,TRBV5-8
CASRDAWNTEAFF,TGTGCCAGCAGGGACGCTTGGAACACTGAAGCTTTCTTT,NA,TRBJ1-1,NA,TRBV6-6
CASSLEFGPHQPQHF,TGCGCCAGCAGCTTGGAGTTCGGCCCCCATCAGCCCCAGCATTTT,NA,TRBJ1-5,NA,TRBV5-1
CSVGQVSYEQYF,TGCAGCGTAGGTCAGGTGTCCTACGAGCAGTACTTC,NA,TRBJ2-7,NA,TRBV29-1
CASSLSRKQGTDTQYF,TGTGCCAGCAGCTTATCCCGAAAACAGGGCACAGATACGCAGTATTTT,NA,TRBJ2-3,NA,TRBV5-4
CATLSTKKNTEAFF,TGTGCCACCCTATCTACTAAAAAGAACACTGAAGCTTTCTTT,NA,TRBJ1-1,NA,TRBV6-1
CASSLEGQGRAEAFF,TGTGCCAGCAGCTTGGAAGGTCAGGGGAGGGCTGAAGCTTTCTTT,once,TRBJ1-1,NA,TRBV5-4
CASSLNGEQFF,TGTGCCAGCAGCTTAAACGGTGAGCAGTTCTTC,NA,TRBJ2-1,NA,TRBV11-2
CASSPGGKLFF,TGTGCCAGCAGTCCCGGAGGAAAGCTGTTTTTT,NA,TRBJ2-2,NA,TRBV6-5
CASSLEGAVPRYSNQPQHF,TGTGCCAGCAGCTTAGAGGGGGCGGTCCCTCGCTATAGCAATCAGCCCCAGCATTTT,NA,TRBJ1-5,TRBD1,TRBV7-2
CATGQGNYGYTF,TGTGCCACCGGACAGGGGAACTATGGCTACACCTTC,NA,TRBJ1-2,TRBD1,TRBV6-6
CASSESSFTGYTF,TGTGCCAGCAGTGAAAGCTCCTTCACTGGCTACACCTTC,NA,TRBJ1-2,NA,TRBV6-1
CASSLAVQYQETQYF,TGTGCCAGCAGCTTAGCGGTGCAGTACCAAGAGACCCAGTACTTC,NA,TRBJ2-5,NA,TRBV7-2
CASSYSGPRNEKLFF,TGTGCCAGCAGTTACTCGGGACCCCGTAATGAAAAACTGTTTTTT,NA,TRBJ1-4,NA,TRBV6-5
CASSPGDAYEQYF,TGTGCCAGCAGTCCTGGGGATGCCTACGAGCAGTACTTC,NA,TRBJ2-7,NA,TRBV5-5
CASRSGGAATGELFF,TGTGCCAGCCGTAGCGGGGGGGCGGCGACCGGGGAGCTGTTTTTT,NA,TRBJ2-2,TRBD2,TRBV6-6
CASSLGGYNEQFF,TGCGCCAGCAGCTTGGGAGGGTACAATGAGCAGTTCTTC,NA,TRBJ2-1,NA,TRBV5-1
CASSPPAGLTDTQYF,TGTGCCAGCAGTCCTCCTGCGGGACTCACAGATACGCAGTATTTT,many,TRBJ2-3,NA,TRBV28
CASSVLDSDTQYF,TGTGCCAGCAGCGTGCTCGACTCAGATACGCAGTATTTT,NA,TRBJ2-3,NA,TRBV9
CSVQGMDGYEQYF,TGCAGCGTGCAGGGGATGGATGGCTACGAGCAGTACTTC,NA,TRBJ2-7,NA,TRBV29-1
CASSYSAMGYTF,TGTGCCAGCAGTTATTCCGCCATGGGCTACACCTTC,NA,TRBJ1-2,NA,TRBV6-5
CASSLNLDTTLNTGELFF,TGTGCCAGCAGCTTAAATCTTGACACCACACTGAACACCGGGGAGCTGTTTTTT,NA,TRBJ2-2,NA,TRBV11-2
CASSLNRGSYGYTF,TGTGCCAGCAGCTTAAACAGGGGAAGCTATGGCTACACCTTC,few,TRBJ1-2,TRBD1,TRBV7-2
CAWTRDEKLFF,TGTGCCTGGACCCGCGATGAAAAACTGTTTTTT,NA,TRBJ1-4,NA,TRBV30
CASSSGQGRGGYTF,TGTGCCAGCAGCTCGGGACAGGGTAGGGGAGGCTACACCTTC,NA,TRBJ1-2,TRBD1,TRBV5-6
CASSLRQQQGAFF,TGTGCCAGCAGCTTGAGACAGCAACAAGGGGCTTTCTTT,few,TRBJ1-1,NA,TRBV7-3
CASSLTKGTIRNQPQHF,TGTGCCAGCAGCTTAACAAAGGGGACAATTCGCAATCAGCCCCAGCATTTT,NA,TRBJ1-5,NA,TRBV7-9
CAISPDRVSADTQYF,TGTGCCATCAGCCCCGACAGGGTATCCGCAGATACGCAGTATTTT,NA,TRBJ2-3,TRBD1,TRBV10-3
CASRNTYRTDNTGELFF,TGTGCCAGCAGGAATACATATAGGACAGATAACACCGGGGAGCTGTTTTTT,NA,TRBJ2-2,NA,TRBV27
CATGLNQPQHF,TGTGCCACTGGGCTCAATCAGCCCCAGCATTTT,NA,TRBJ1-5,NA,TRBV6-1
CASSEGRTGGAGTEAFF,TGTGCCAGCAGTGAAGGAAGGACAGGGGGCGCGGGCACTGAAGCTTTCTTT,once,TRBJ1-1,TRBD1,TRBV6-1
CASSRTAYNEQFF,TGCGCCAGCAGCCGGACGGCCTACAATGAGCAGTTCTTC,NA,TRBJ2-1,NA,TRBV4-3